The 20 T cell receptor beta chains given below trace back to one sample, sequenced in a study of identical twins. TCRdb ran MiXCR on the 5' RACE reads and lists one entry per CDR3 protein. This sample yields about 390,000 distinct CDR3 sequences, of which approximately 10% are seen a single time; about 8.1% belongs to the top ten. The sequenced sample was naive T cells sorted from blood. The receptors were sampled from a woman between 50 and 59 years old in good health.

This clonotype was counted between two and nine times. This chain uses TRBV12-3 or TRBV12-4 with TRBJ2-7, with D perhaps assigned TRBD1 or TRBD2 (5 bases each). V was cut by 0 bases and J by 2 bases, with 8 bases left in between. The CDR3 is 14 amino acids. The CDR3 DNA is TGTGCCAGCAGTTTAGCATCGGGACCCTACGAGCAGTACTTC. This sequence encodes CASSLASGPYEQYF.

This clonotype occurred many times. The CDR3 nucleotides are TGTGCCAGCAGTCAAACATGGATGAACACTGAAGCTTTCTTT. It encodes CASSQTWMNTEAFF. V is TRBV6-1 and J is TRBJ1-1, with D hard to call. V was pared by 5 bases and J by 0 bases, with 10 bases between. Germline-derived CDR1 and CDR2 are MNHNS and SASEGT. There are 14 residues in the CDR3.

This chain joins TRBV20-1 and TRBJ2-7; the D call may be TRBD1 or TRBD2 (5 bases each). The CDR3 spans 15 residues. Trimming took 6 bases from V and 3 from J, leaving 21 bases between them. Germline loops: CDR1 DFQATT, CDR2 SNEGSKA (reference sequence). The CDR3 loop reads CSALPPSGTNYEQYF. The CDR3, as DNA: TGCAGTGCCCTTCCCCCATCCGGGACCAACTACGAGCAGTACTTC.

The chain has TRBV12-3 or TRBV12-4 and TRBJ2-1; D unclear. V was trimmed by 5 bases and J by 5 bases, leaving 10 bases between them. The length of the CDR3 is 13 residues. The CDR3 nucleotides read TGTGCCAGCAGTCCATATCGGGACAATGAGCAGTTCTTC. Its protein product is CASSPYRDNEQFF.

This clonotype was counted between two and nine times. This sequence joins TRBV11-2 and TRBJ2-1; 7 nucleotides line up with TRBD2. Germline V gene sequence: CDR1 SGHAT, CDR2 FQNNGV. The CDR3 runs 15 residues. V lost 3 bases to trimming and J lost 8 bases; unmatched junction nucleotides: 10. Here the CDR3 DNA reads TGTGCCAGCAGCTTGGGGGGGGTTGTTAGCCATGAGCAGTTCTTC. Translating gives CASSLGGVVSHEQFF. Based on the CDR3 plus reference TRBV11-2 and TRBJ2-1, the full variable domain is EAGVAQSPRYKIIEKRQSVAFWCNPISGHATLYWYQQILGQGPKLLIQFQNNGVVDDSQLPKDRFSAERLKGVDSTLKIQPAKLEDSAVYLCASSLGGVVSHEQFFGPGTRLTVL.

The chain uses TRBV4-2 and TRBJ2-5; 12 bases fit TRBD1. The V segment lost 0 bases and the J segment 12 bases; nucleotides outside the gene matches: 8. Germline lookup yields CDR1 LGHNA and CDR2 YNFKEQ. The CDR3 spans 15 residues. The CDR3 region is CASSQEGTGGFSKYF. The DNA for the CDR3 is TGTGCCAGCAGCCAAGAGGGGACAGGGGGCTTTTCCAAGTACTTC.

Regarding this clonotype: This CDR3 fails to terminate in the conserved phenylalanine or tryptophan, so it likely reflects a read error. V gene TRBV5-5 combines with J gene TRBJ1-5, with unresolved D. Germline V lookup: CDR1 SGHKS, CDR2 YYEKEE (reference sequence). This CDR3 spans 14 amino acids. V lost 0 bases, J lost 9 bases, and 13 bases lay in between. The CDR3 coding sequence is TGTGCCAGCAGCTTGGAAATAGGGTCAAGGCCCCAGCATTCT. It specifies CASSLEIGSRPQHS.

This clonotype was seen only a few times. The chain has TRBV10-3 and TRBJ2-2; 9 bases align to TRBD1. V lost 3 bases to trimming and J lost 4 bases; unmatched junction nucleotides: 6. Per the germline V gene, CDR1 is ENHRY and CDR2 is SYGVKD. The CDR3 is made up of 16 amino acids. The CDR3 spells CAISDPGQGTTGELFF. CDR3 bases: TGTGCCATCAGTGATCCGGGACAGGGTACCACCGGGGAGCTGTTTTTT.

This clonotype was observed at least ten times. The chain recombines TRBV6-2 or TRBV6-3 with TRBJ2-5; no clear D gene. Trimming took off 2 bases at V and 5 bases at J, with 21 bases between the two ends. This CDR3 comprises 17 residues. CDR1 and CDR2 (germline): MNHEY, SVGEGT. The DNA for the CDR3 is TGTGCCAGCAGTTACCCTCCGGGCTGGGAACTTCAGGAGACCCAGTACTTC. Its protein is CASSYPPGWELQETQYF.

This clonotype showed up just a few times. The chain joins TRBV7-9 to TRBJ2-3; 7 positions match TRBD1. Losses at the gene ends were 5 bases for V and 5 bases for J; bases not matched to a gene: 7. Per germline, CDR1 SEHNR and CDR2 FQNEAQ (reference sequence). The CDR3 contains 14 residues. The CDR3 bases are TGTGCCAGCAGCCCGGTCGGGACAGAAGATACGCAGTATTTT. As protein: CASSPVGTEDTQYF.

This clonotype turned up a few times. CDR3 nucleotide sequence: TGTGCCAGCAGCTTTGCGGGGTATGGCTACACCTTC. Its translation is CASSFAGYGYTF. The rearrangement uses TRBV11-2 and TRBJ1-2; no firm D call. The CDR3 totals 12 residues. The ends were cut back, 3 bases at V and 5 bases at J, with 7 bases in the middle. Germline V gene sequence: CDR1 SGHAT, CDR2 FQNNGV.

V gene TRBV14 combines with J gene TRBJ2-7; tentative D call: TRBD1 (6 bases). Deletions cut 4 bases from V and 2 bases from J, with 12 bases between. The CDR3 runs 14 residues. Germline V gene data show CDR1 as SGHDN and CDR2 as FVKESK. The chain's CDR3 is CASSLRQVPYEQYF. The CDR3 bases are TGTGCCAGCAGCCTGCGACAGGTTCCCTACGAGCAGTACTTC.

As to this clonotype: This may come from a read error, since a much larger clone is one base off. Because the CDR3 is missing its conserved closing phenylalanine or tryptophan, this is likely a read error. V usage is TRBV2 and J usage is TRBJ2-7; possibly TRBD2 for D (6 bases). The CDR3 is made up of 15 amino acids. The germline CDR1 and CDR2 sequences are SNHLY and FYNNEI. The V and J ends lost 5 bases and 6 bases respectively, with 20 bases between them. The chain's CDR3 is CASSTTQAGWREQYS. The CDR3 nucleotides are TGTGCCAGCAGTACCACCCAAGCGGGTTGGCGCGAGCAGTACTCC.

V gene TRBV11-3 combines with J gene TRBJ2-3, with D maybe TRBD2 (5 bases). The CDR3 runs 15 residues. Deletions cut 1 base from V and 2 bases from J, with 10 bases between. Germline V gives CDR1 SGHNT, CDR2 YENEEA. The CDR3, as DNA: TGTGCCAGCAGCTTAGTGGCGGGCCCCACAGATACGCAGTATTTT. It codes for CASSLVAGPTDTQYF.

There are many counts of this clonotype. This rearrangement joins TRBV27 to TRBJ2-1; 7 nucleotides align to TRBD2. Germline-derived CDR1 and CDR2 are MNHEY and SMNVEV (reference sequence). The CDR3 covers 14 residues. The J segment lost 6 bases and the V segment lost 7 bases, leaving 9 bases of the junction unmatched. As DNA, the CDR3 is TGTGCCAGCAATCTGAGGGCGGGAGTCAATGAGCAGTTCTTC. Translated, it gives CASNLRAGVNEQFF.

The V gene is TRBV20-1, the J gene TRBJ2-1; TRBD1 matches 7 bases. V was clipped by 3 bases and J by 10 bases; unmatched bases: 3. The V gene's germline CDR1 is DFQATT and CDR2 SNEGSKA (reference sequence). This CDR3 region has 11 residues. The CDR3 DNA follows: TGCAGTGCTAGCAGGGGGAAGGAGCAGTTCTTC. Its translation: CSASRGKEQFF.

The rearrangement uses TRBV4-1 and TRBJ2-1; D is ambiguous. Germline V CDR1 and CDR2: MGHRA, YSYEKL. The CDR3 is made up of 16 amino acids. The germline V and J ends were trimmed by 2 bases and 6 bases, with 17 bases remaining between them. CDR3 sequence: CASSQFMVPPPNEQFF. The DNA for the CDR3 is TGCGCCAGCAGCCAATTCATGGTACCCCCCCCCAATGAGCAGTTCTTC.

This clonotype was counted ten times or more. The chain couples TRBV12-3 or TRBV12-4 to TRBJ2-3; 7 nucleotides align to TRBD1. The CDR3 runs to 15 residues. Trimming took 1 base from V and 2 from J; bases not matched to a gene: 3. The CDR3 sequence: CASSLEGAATDTQYF. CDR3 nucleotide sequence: TGTGCCAGCAGTTTAGAGGGGGCGGCCACAGATACGCAGTATTTT.

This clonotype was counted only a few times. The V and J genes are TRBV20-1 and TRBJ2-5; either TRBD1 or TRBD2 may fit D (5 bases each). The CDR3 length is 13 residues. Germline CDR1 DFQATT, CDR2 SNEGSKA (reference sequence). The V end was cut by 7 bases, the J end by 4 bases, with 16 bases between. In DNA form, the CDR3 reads TGCAGTGTTAAAACACCGGGACGAGAGACCCAGTACTTC. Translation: CSVKTPGRETQYF.

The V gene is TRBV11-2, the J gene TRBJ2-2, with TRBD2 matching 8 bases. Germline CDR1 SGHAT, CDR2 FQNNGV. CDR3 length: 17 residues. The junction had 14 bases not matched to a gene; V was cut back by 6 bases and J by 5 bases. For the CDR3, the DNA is TGTGCCAGCAGTTGGGATCTACGGGAGGGCCGGACCGGGGAGCTGTTTTTT. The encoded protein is CASSWDLREGRTGELFF.